Listed below are T cell receptor beta chains from one sample, sequenced in a study of blood T cell repertoires in COVID-19. Profiled with immunoSEQ multiplex PCR; TCRdb holds only in-frame clones, not every one. The table lists some 100,000 clones, around 89% of them singletons. The specimen was peripheral blood. The source is a human donor with acute or convalescent COVID-19. The donor label of this sample is uncertain. CDR3s include the opening cysteine and the closing phenylalanine or tryptophan. A D gene is named only where the DNA matches it firmly. The listing skips clone size in some rows; elsewhere it reads once, few, many or a size class.

abundance,d_gene,j_gene,v_gene,CDR3nt,CDR3aa
NA,NA,TRBJ1-2,TRBV5-1,TGCGCCAGCAGCCTGGGACAACTAGAGGGCTACACCTTC,CASSLGQLEGYTF
NA,TRBD1,TRBJ1-2,TRBV5-8,TGTGCCAGCAGCACGGGACAGGGCAACCCGGGGGGATATGGCTACACCTTC,CASSTGQGNPGGYGYTF
NA,TRBD1,TRBJ1-2,TRBV7-9,TGTGCCAGCAGCGCCCCGGGACAGGGTTTATATGGCTACACCTTC,CASSAPGQGLYGYTF
NA,TRBD1,TRBJ1-2,TRBV27,TGTGTTAACAGGGGGCGTTCTAACTATGGCTACACCTTC,CVNRGRSNYGYTF
once,TRBD2,TRBJ2-3,TRBV9,TGTGCCAGCAGTCGAGGGGCGGGAGGAATAACAGATACGCAGTATTTT,CASSRGAGGITDTQYF
NA,TRBD2,TRBJ2-5,TRBV5-4,TGTGCCAGCAGCACCATAGCGGGGGGGCTAGAGACCCAGTACTTC,CASSTIAGGLETQYF
once,TRBD1,TRBJ1-2,TRBV6-5,TGTGCCAGCAGACCTGGTGGGGGGACAGGTGGCTACACCTTC,CASRPGGGTGGYTF
few,NA,TRBJ1-1,TRBV3-1/TRBV3-2,TGTGCCAGCAGCCACCAGGGGCGCGAGAACACTGAAGCTTTCTTT,CASSHQGRENTEAFF
NA,NA,TRBJ2-7,TRBV25-1,TGTGCCAGCAGTGAGGGGACATTCTACGAGCAGTACTTC,CASSEGTFYEQYF
few,NA,TRBJ1-1,TRBV7-9,TGTGCCAGCAGCTTAGACGCAGGAAACACTGAAGCTTTCTTT,CASSLDAGNTEAFF
NA,TRBD2,TRBJ2-7,TRBV11-2,TGTGCCAGCAGCCTCGGACTAGCGGGGGGGGGCGGCGAGCAGTACTTC,CASSLGLAGGGGEQYF
NA,TRBD2,TRBJ2-2,TRBV7-7,TGTGCCAGCAGGCGACTAGCGGAGACCGGGGAGCTGTTTTTT,CASRRLAETGELFF
NA,TRBD1,TRBJ1-1,TRBV7-9,TGTGCCAGCAGCCCAGGGACAGCGCAGAACACTGAAGCTTTCTTT,CASSPGTAQNTEAFF
NA,TRBD2,TRBJ2-3,TRBV27,TGTGCCAGCAGTTCCCGGACTAGCGTGAGCACAGATACGCAGTATTTT,CASSSRTSVSTDTQYF
NA,TRBD2,TRBJ2-7,TRBV3-1/TRBV3-2,TGTGCCAGCAGCCAAAAAGGCGGGGGGAACGAGCAGTACTTC,CASSQKGGGNEQYF
NA,TRBD1,TRBJ1-2,TRBV27,TGTGCCAGCAGCTGGACAGGGCAGGGGTATGGCTACACCTTC,CASSWTGQGYGYTF
few,TRBD1,TRBJ1-2,TRBV5-1,TGCGCCAGCAGCTCGGGACAGGGAGGGATGAGGGGCTACACCTTC,CASSSGQGGMRGYTF
NA,NA,TRBJ2-7,TRBV28,TGTGCCAGCAGTTCGGGATACGAGCAGTACTTC,CASSSGYEQYF
NA,NA,TRBJ1-4,TRBV12-3/TRBV12-4,TGTGCCAGCAGTAGAGGGAGGGAAAAACTGTTTTTT,CASSRGREKLFF
NA,NA,TRBJ1-1,TRBV5-1,TGCGCCAGCAGCTTGCTCGGGGAAGATAAAGCTTTCTTT,CASSLLGEDKAFF
NA,TRBD2,TRBJ2-3,TRBV2,TGTGCCAGCAGTGAAAGAGTAGCGGGAGATACGCAGTATTTT,CASSERVAGDTQYF
NA,NA,TRBJ1-2,TRBV6-5,TGTGCCAGCAGTTACTGGGCGGGGAGGCCGGTCTATGGCTACACCTTC,CASSYWAGRPVYGYTF
NA,NA,TRBJ1-1,TRBV3-1/TRBV3-2,TGTGCCAGCAGCCAAGCAGGGAAGGAAGCTTTCTTT,CASSQAGKEAFF
NA,NA,TRBJ2-1,TRBV9,TGTGCCAGCAGCGTATCCTGGCGGGGGCTTGGTGAGCAGTTCTTC,CASSVSWRGLGEQFF
NA,TRBD1,TRBJ1-4,TRBV7-9,TGTGCCAGCAGCTTATATTCAGGGGGCGACGAAAAACTGTTTTTT,CASSLYSGGDEKLFF
NA,NA,TRBJ1-4,TRBV6-5,TGTGCCACCCAGGGGTCAGGTGAAAAACTGTTTTTT,CATQGSGEKLFF
NA,TRBD1,TRBJ2-6,TRBV7-3,TGTGCCAGCAGCCCGGACAGGGGTAATGCTCCTGGGGCCAACGTCCTGACTTTC,CASSPDRGNAPGANVLTF
NA,TRBD1,TRBJ2-7,TRBV7-9,TGTGCCAGCAGCCGAACCGGGACAGGGACCTACGAGCAGTACTTC,CASSRTGTGTYEQYF
NA,TRBD1,TRBJ1-5,TRBV6-5,TGTGCCAGCAGTACCAGACAGGGAACTCAGCCCCAGCATTTT,CASSTRQGTQPQHF
NA,TRBD1,TRBJ1-1,TRBV7-3,TGTGCCAGCAGCACCCTCGGAGGCAGGGGGCGGGTTGAAGCTTTCTTT,CASSTLGGRGRVEAFF
NA,NA,TRBJ1-1,TRBV7-2,TGTGCCAGCAGCTTACGGGGTTCGCCTGAAGCTTTCTTT,CASSLRGSPEAFF
few,TRBD1,TRBJ1-5,TRBV6-1,TGTGCCAGCAGTGAATGGGGGACAGGCAATCAGCCCCAGCATTTT,CASSEWGTGNQPQHF
NA,NA,TRBJ2-1,TRBV12-1,TGTGCCAGCAGCTTTGCGGCCCCATGGACTAGCCCCAGGGATAATGAGCAGTTCTTC,CASSFAAPWTSPRDNEQFF
once,NA,TRBJ2-1,TRBV7-3,TGTGCCAGCAGCTTAAGTCCAGGGTGGAATGAGCAGTTCTTC,CASSLSPGWNEQFF
once,NA,TRBJ1-5,TRBV7-9,TGTGCCAGCAGCCTAGGGACAACGTCGCAGCCCCAGCATTTT,CASSLGTTSQPQHF
NA,NA,TRBJ1-2,TRBV29-1,TGCAGCGTTGATAAGACCGGGGGCTACACCTTC,CSVDKTGGYTF
once,TRBD1,TRBJ1-1,TRBV19,TGTGCCAGTAGTATAGTAGGGACAGCGAACACTGAAGCTTTCTTT,CASSIVGTANTEAFF
NA,TRBD1,TRBJ1-1,TRBV3-1/TRBV3-2,TGTGCCAGCAGCCTAAACGGACAGGGGAACACTGAAGCTTTCTTT,CASSLNGQGNTEAFF
NA,NA,TRBJ2-3,TRBV28,TGTGCCAGCAGCCTAGGGTCGAGCGGACGTCGCACAGATACGCAGTATTTT,CASSLGSSGRRTDTQYF
NA,TRBD1,TRBJ2-1,TRBV10-2,TGCGCCAGCAGGGGACAGCGGTTGGAGCAGTTCTTC,CASRGQRLEQFF
NA,NA,TRBJ1-4,TRBV4-1,TGCGCCAGCAGCCAAGAGACGGGGGTGAATGAAAAACTGTTTTTT,CASSQETGVNEKLFF
NA,NA,TRBJ1-6,TRBV7-9,TGTGCCAGCAGAACTACAGGGTTGGGCAGAGAATCACCCCTCCACTTT,CASRTTGLGRESPLHF
once,TRBD1,TRBJ1-2,TRBV29-1,TGCAGCGTTGAGTCAGGGGGCGGCTACACCTTC,CSVESGGGYTF
NA,TRBD1,TRBJ2-3,TRBV5-1,TGCGCCAGCAGCTATGACAGGGGACCCACAGATACGCAGTATTTT,CASSYDRGPTDTQYF